This T cell receptor (beta chain) was observed in a study of blood T cells in healthy people across ages. Next came a second PCR, run for about 7 to 11 cycles, which used a sample-barcoded 5' primer along with a J-beta primer mix. MiXCR, run by TCRdb on the 5' RACE reads, gives a single entry per CDR3 protein. This table holds about 970,000 distinct CDR3 sequences, approximately 50% found once. Looked up from germline, CDR1 is SEHNR and CDR2 is FQNEAQ (reference sequence). This CDR3 is built from 16 residues. J was trimmed by 3 bases and V by 4 bases; bases with no gene match: 4. Whenever a sample was processed, at least 6 million PBMCs were isolated.

Sequencing input: blood. The receptor comes from a woman between 55 and 75 years old in good health. V usage is TRBV7-9 and J usage is TRBJ2-1, with 12 bases lining up with TRBD2. The CDR3 reads CASSSQGLAGYNEQFF. The DNA for the CDR3 is TGTGCCAGCAGCTCCCAGGGACTAGCGGGCTACAATGAGCAGTTCTTC.